The 28 T cell receptor beta chains presented below share a single source sample, sequenced in a study of blood T cells in healthy people across ages. Using a J-beta primer mix together with a sample-barcoded 5' primer, a second PCR was run for roughly 7 to 11 cycles. MiXCR was run by TCRdb on the 5' RACE reads, yielding one entry per CDR3 protein. The sample lists around 620,000 distinct CDR3 sequences, 25% to 30% seen once, with around 20% in the top ten. The sequenced sample was blood. Receptors were obtained from a woman in her seventies in good health.

V is TRBV5-1 and J is TRBJ1-2; TRBD1 might be the D (5 bases). The CDR3 length is 14 residues. The V gene's germline CDR1 is SGHRS and CDR2 YFSETQ. Trimming stripped 4 bases from V and 4 bases from J, with 14 bases between. In nucleotides, the CDR3 is TGCGCCAGCAGCACAGGACCCTCGGGCTATGGCTACACCTTC. It specifies CASSTGPSGYGYTF.

The gene calls are TRBV6-5 and TRBJ1-3, with unresolved D. The CDR3 length is 15 residues. V lost 6 bases and J lost 0, with 12 bases in between. Germline V gene lookup returns CDR1 MNHEY and CDR2 SVGAGI. CDR3 sequence: CASSTDGISGNTIYF. Here the CDR3 DNA reads TGTGCCAGCAGCACCGACGGGATCTCTGGAAACACCATATATTTT.

The V and J genes are TRBV7-9 and TRBJ2-5; D gene ambiguous. Gene TRBJ2-7 matches the end of the DNA better, so the J call may be wrong. CDR1 is SEHNR and CDR2 is FQNEAQ in the germline V gene (reference sequence). This CDR3 is built from 16 residues. CDR3 sequence: CASTLLPPDGSYEQYF. CDR3 in DNA: TGTGCCAGCACCCTCTTGCCTCCTGACGGCTCCTACGAGCAGTACTTC.

CDR3 residues: CSARRRNTEAFF. The DNA for the CDR3 is TGCAGTGCTCGGAGACGGAACACTGAAGCTTTCTTT. The chain uses TRBV20-1 and TRBJ1-1, with no clear D. V lost 5 bases and J lost 1, with 8 bases in between. Germline V gives CDR1 DFQATT, CDR2 SNEGSKA (reference sequence). This CDR3 contains 12 residues.

This clonotype was picked up a small number of times. CDR3 sequence (DNA): TGTGCCAGCAGCCGGACAGGGGTTGAGGGGTATGGCTACACCTTC. Translated: CASSRTGVEGYGYTF. The J gene is TRBJ1-2, the V gene TRBV3-1; 9 bases are a match to TRBD1. This CDR3 has 15 amino acids. With 4 bases clipped from V and 5 bases from J, the junction kept 8 bases outside the gene matches. CDR1 LGHDT and CDR2 YNNKEL come from the germline V gene (reference sequence).

This clonotype was picked up a small number of times. This rearrangement joins TRBV4-3 to TRBJ2-3; 7 nucleotides agree with TRBD2. This CDR3 is 15 amino acids long. CDR1 is LGHNA, CDR2 YSLEER, per germline. The V and J ends lost 0 bases and 8 bases, in that order; junction bases with no gene match: 8. This CDR3 is CASSQEWGGVFTQYF. As DNA, the CDR3 is TGCGCCAGCAGCCAAGAATGGGGGGGGGTTTTTACGCAGTATTTT.

The rearrangement links TRBV2 to TRBJ2-5; D might be TRBD1 or TRBD2, each matching 5 bases. Germline CDR1 is SNHLY and CDR2 is FYNNEI. CDR3 length: 13 residues. V was shortened by 6 bases and J by 4 bases, with 12 bases between the two germline ends. The CDR3 DNA is TGTGCCAGCAGGTGGGGGAGCCCAGAGACCCAGTACTTC. The encoded protein is CASRWGSPETQYF.

The chain combines TRBV10-3 with TRBJ2-7; 8 nucleotides agree with TRBD2. V lost 10 bases to trimming and J lost 0 bases; unmatched junction nucleotides: 8. The CDR3 has 14 residues. Looked up from germline, CDR1 is ENHRY and CDR2 is SYGVKD. CDR3 sequence (DNA): TGTGCCACCCGGGGGAGCGGGAGCTCCTACGAGCAGTACTTC. Amino acids: CATRGSGSSYEQYF.

The V and J genes are TRBV2 and TRBJ1-5; 9 bases are shared with TRBD1. V dropped 5 bases and J dropped 6; count of bases not matched to a gene: 11. CDR3 length equals 16 residues. Germline CDR1 and CDR2: SNHLY and FYNNEI. The CDR3 loop is CASSPWTGALPQPQHF. The CDR3 nucleotides read TGTGCCAGCAGTCCTTGGACAGGGGCCCTCCCTCAGCCCCAGCATTTT. The entire variable domain, with the rest obtained from reference TRBV2 and TRBJ1-5, is as follows: EPEVTQTPSHQVTQMGQEVILRCVPISNHLYFYWYRQILGQKVEFLVSFYNNEISEKSEIFDDQFSVERPDGSNFTLKIRSTKLEDSAMYFCASSPWTGALPQPQHFGDGTRLSIL.

With respect to this clonotype: This CDR3 fails to terminate in the conserved phenylalanine or tryptophan, so it likely reflects a read error. The V gene is TRBV5-1, the J gene TRBJ1-2; D might be TRBD1 (5 bases). Per the germline V gene, CDR1 is SGHRS and CDR2 is YFSETQ. The ends were cut back, 3 bases at V and 0 bases at J, with 9 bases in the middle. The CDR3 sequence is 14 residues long. DNA of the CDR3: TGCGCCAGCAGCTCGGGGGATTCTAACTATGGCTACACCCTC. Residues: CASSSGDSNYGYTL.

In this sample, this clonotype turned up a few times. The gene calls are TRBV24-1 and TRBJ2-1, with D tentatively TRBD2 (6 bases). Trimming cost V 9 bases and J 6 bases, with 17 bases left between them. The CDR3 sequence is 14 residues long. Germline values: CDR1 KGHDR, CDR2 SFDVKD. The CDR3 loop is CATSSRGSVNEQFF. In DNA, the CDR3 is TGTGCCACCTCATCGCGGGGCTCGGTCAATGAGCAGTTCTTC.

The chain uses TRBV11-2 and TRBJ2-5; D unresolved. The V gene lost 0 bases and the J gene lost 7 bases, with 18 bases spanning the gap. The germline CDR1 and CDR2 sequences are SGHAT and FQNNGV. The CDR3 covers 16 residues. CDR3 protein: CASSLEPCTALGTQYF. The CDR3 bases are TGTGCCAGCAGCTTAGAACCGTGCACGGCTTTGGGGACCCAGTACTTC.

As regards this clonotype: As the CDR3 is not closed by the conserved phenylalanine or tryptophan, this likely results from a read error. The rearrangement links TRBV6-2 or TRBV6-3 to TRBJ2-7; 7 bases align to TRBD1. The CDR3 consists of 14 residues. V lost 8 bases and J lost 8; bases outside the gene matches: 15. The germline gives CDR1 MNHEY, CDR2 SVGEGT. The CDR3, as DNA: TGTGCCAGCGTAAACAGGGGCCTCGTTTTGCAGCAGTACCTC. Protein: CASVNRGLVLQQYL.

The rearrangement links TRBV19 to TRBJ1-1; possible D gene TRBD1, 6 bases. The CDR3 covers 13 residues. From germline, CDR1 is LNHDA and CDR2 SQIVND (reference sequence). With 4 bases removed from V and 6 bases from J, the gap between germline ends came to 12 bases. The CDR3 loop is CASSTDRLAEAFF. The CDR3 region has the DNA TGTGCCAGTAGTACGGACAGATTGGCTGAAGCTTTCTTT.

Remarks on this clonotype: The junction departs from the called germline gene at one end, perhaps through a read error. The V gene is TRBV11-2, the J gene TRBJ2-3; D gene unclear. Germline-derived CDR1 and CDR2 are SGHAT and FQNNGV. The CDR3 length is 14 residues. The CDR3 DNA sequence: TGTGCCAGCCGAATGCAGACGAGCACCGATACGCAGTATTTT. The encoded protein is CASRMQTSTDTQYF.

The chain carries TRBV6-1 and TRBJ1-1, with TRBD1 identical over 8 bases. CDR1 and CDR2 from the germline V gene are MNHNS and SASEGT. Unmatched junction bases numbered 5, after V lost 7 bases and J lost 1 base. This CDR3 region has 14 residues. The CDR3 sequence: CASTTTGANTEAFF. Here the CDR3 DNA reads TGTGCCAGCACCACGACAGGGGCGAACACTGAAGCTTTCTTT.

V gene TRBV7-7 combines with J gene TRBJ2-2; possibly TRBD1 for D (6 bases). This CDR3 contains 15 residues. The germline V gene encodes CDR1 SSHAT and CDR2 FNYEAQ (reference sequence). Trimming took 10 bases from V and 5 from J, leaving 20 bases between them. The CDR3 protein is CAIPRVRGSTGELFF. CDR3 sequence (DNA): TGTGCCATCCCCAGGGTCAGGGGTTCGACCGGGGAGCTGTTTTTT.

In this sample, this clonotype turned up once. Here the CDR3 reads CASSLRQGESETQYF. The CDR3 DNA is TGTGCCAGCAGCCTTAGACAGGGGGAATCAGAGACCCAGTACTTC. This rearrangement joins TRBV7-9 to TRBJ2-1, with 9 bases lining up with TRBD1. The end of the DNA fits TRBJ2-5 better, so the J call may be wrong. CDR1 is SEHNR and CDR2 is FQNEAQ in the germline V gene (reference sequence). This CDR3 comprises 15 residues.

This clonotype was counted only a few times. The chain employs TRBV11-2 and TRBJ2-4; 8 nucleotides line up with TRBD1. Germline V gives CDR1 SGHAT, CDR2 FQNNGV. J gave up 6 bases and V 1 base, and 2 bases lay outside the gene matches. The length of the CDR3 is 14 residues. The CDR3 loop reads CASSLAQGANIQYF. CDR3 DNA sequence: TGTGCCAGCAGCTTAGCTCAGGGGGCAAACATTCAGTACTTC.

The CDR3 DNA reads TGTGCCACCAGTGAACCCGGGGGCACAGATACGCAGTATTTT. Translation gives CATSEPGGTDTQYF. The chain uses TRBV24-1 and TRBJ2-3; weak D call: TRBD2 (5 bases). V shed 4 bases and J shed 1 base, with 8 bases lying between them. The length of the CDR3 is 14 residues. CDR1 and CDR2 from the germline V gene are KGHDR and SFDVKD.

This clonotype was observed once. The chain joins TRBV9 to TRBJ1-1; TRBD1 aligns across 11 bases. CDR3 length: 17 amino acids. Germline V gives CDR1 SGDLS, CDR2 YYNGEE. Losses at the gene ends were 3 bases for V and 3 bases for J; bases not matched to a gene: 10. CDR3 amino acids: CASSAARGQGADTEAFF. CDR3 sequence (DNA): TGTGCCAGCAGCGCAGCGAGAGGACAGGGGGCAGACACTGAAGCTTTCTTT.

This chain uses TRBV7-3 with TRBJ2-1, with 12 bases identical to TRBD2. The CDR3 extends over 15 amino acids. The V segment lost 3 bases and the J segment 9 bases; nucleotides outside the gene matches: 6. Germline V lookup: CDR1 SGHTA, CDR2 FQGTGA. The chain's CDR3 is CASSFLAGGQAEQFF. The CDR3 bases are TGTGCCAGCAGCTTCCTAGCGGGGGGGCAGGCTGAGCAGTTCTTC.

V is TRBV7-2 and J is TRBJ2-5, with 13 bases lining up with TRBD2. The trim removed 4 bases at V and 11 bases at J, leaving 10 bases unmatched. The CDR3 has 15 amino acids. Germline V gene data show CDR1 as SGHTA and CDR2 as FQGNSA. This CDR3 reads CASSYTSGGDYGQYF. The CDR3 coding sequence is TGTGCCAGCAGCTACACTAGCGGGGGGGACTACGGGCAGTACTTC.

This clonotype was seen more than once but under ten times. The chain is built from TRBV6-5 and TRBJ2-1, with 7 bases identical to TRBD2. CDR3 length: 14 amino acids. Germline CDR1 is MNHEY and CDR2 is SVGAGI. The ends lost 6 bases at V and 2 bases at J; junction bases unmatched: 4. CDR3 DNA: TGTGCCAGCAGGCCTGGACTAGCCTACAATGAGCAGTTCTTC. Protein product: CASRPGLAYNEQFF.

The gene calls are TRBV5-1 and TRBJ1-2; TRBD1 might be the D (5 bases). Between the trimmed V and J ends, which lost 4 bases and 3 bases, there was a span of 10 bases. The CDR3 is 13 residues long. Germline-derived CDR1 and CDR2 are SGHRS and YFSETQ. CDR3 sequence: CASSERQHYGYTF. In DNA, the CDR3 is TGCGCCAGCAGCGAAAGACAGCACTATGGCTACACCTTC.

Concerning this clonotype: A junction boundary mismatches the germline segment, possibly from a read error. V usage is TRBV7-8 and J usage is TRBJ2-2; D might be TRBD2 (5 bases). The CDR3 is 15 amino acids. Germline V gene lookup returns CDR1 SGHVS and CDR2 FQNEAQ. CDR3 in DNA: TGTGCCAGCAGCTTAGACTACATGAGGGCCGGGGAGCTGTTCTTT. This gives the protein CASSLDYMRAGELFF.

In the case of this clonotype: The junction differs from germline at one of its ends, possibly a read error. The chain uses TRBV7-3 and TRBJ2-1, with 9 bases aligning to TRBD1. Looked up from germline, CDR1 is SGHTA and CDR2 is FQGTGA. The CDR3 consists of 15 residues. CDR3 coding DNA: TGTGCCTGCAGCTCGACAGGGGGCTCCTACAATGAGCAGTTCTTC. It encodes CACSSTGGSYNEQFF.

This clonotype was detected only a few times. The genes are TRBV3-1 and TRBJ2-3; 8 nucleotides align to TRBD2. With 7 bases clipped from V and 1 base from J, the junction kept 4 bases outside the gene matches. This CDR3 contains 14 residues. The germline gives CDR1 LGHDT, CDR2 YNNKEL (reference sequence). CDR3 nucleotide sequence: TGTGCCAGCACCCCGACTAGCGGCACAGATACGCAGTATTTT. This gives the protein CASTPTSGTDTQYF.